This is a list of T cell receptor beta chains from one sample in a study. TCRdb independently ran MiXCR on the RT-PCR reads; one entry per CDR3 protein. The sample shows 550,000 to 750,000 distinct CDR3 sequences, 12% to 15% of them seen only once. What was sequenced was memory CD4+ T cells from blood. These receptors originate from a female donor in good health, serving as a healthy control. CDR3s include the opening cysteine and the closing phenylalanine or tryptophan. The order of the fields is V gene, D gene, J gene, CDR3 protein. A D gene is named only where the DNA matches it firmly.

v_call: TRBV5-1; d_call: -; j_call: TRBJ1-4; cdr3_aa: CASSLAEGVLEKLFF
v_call: TRBV20-1; d_call: -; j_call: TRBJ2-2; cdr3_aa: CSAGRHAGELFF
v_call: TRBV4-1; d_call: TRBD2; j_call: TRBJ2-1; cdr3_aa: CASSQQIGTSGLNEQFF
v_call: TRBV27; d_call: -; j_call: TRBJ1-2; cdr3_aa: CASSLTPTTVRGDYGYTF
v_call: TRBV29-1; d_call: -; j_call: TRBJ2-1; cdr3_aa: CSVERGVEQFF
v_call: TRBV7-2; d_call: -; j_call: TRBJ1-2; cdr3_aa: CASSLAGGSGGPNYGYTF
v_call: TRBV7-2; d_call: TRBD1; j_call: TRBJ1-2; cdr3_aa: CASSLMDRGLQNTF
v_call: TRBV10-3; d_call: TRBD2; j_call: TRBJ2-1; cdr3_aa: CAISGRTSGTYNEQFF
v_call: TRBV6-2/TRBV6-3; d_call: -; j_call: TRBJ2-3; cdr3_aa: CASSRRGYRDADTQYF
v_call: TRBV12-3/TRBV12-4; d_call: -; j_call: TRBJ2-1; cdr3_aa: CASSLMGSYNEQFF
v_call: TRBV20-1; d_call: TRBD2; j_call: TRBJ2-7; cdr3_aa: CSARATAGGPLEQYF
v_call: TRBV4-2; d_call: TRBD2; j_call: TRBJ2-1; cdr3_aa: CASSQVGLAGSYNEQFF
v_call: TRBV18; d_call: -; j_call: TRBJ2-1; cdr3_aa: CASSPLGERTTSYNEQFF
v_call: TRBV7-9; d_call: -; j_call: TRBJ1-2; cdr3_aa: CASSLGTGGDYRDTANYGYTF
v_call: TRBV5-4; d_call: TRBD1; j_call: TRBJ2-1; cdr3_aa: CASSEGQRLYNEQFF
v_call: TRBV20-1; d_call: -; j_call: TRBJ1-1; cdr3_aa: CSASGWASDTEAFF
v_call: TRBV5-6; d_call: -; j_call: TRBJ2-5; cdr3_aa: CASSLAGGSRQETQYF
v_call: TRBV27; d_call: -; j_call: TRBJ2-7; cdr3_aa: CASGNYEQYF
v_call: TRBV5-1; d_call: -; j_call: TRBJ2-7; cdr3_aa: CASSRIDSYEQYF
v_call: TRBV6-1; d_call: -; j_call: TRBJ1-5; cdr3_aa: CASRVYYSNQPQHF
v_call: TRBV28; d_call: TRBD2; j_call: TRBJ2-7; cdr3_aa: CASRVTGGRGSSYEQYF
v_call: TRBV5-1; d_call: TRBD1; j_call: TRBJ2-3; cdr3_aa: CASSLVISGTGRDTQYF
v_call: TRBV5-1; d_call: -; j_call: TRBJ2-1; cdr3_aa: CASSLGGAGNNEQFF
v_call: TRBV6-5; d_call: -; j_call: TRBJ2-7; cdr3_aa: CASSYSRGLYEQYF
v_call: TRBV12-3/TRBV12-4; d_call: TRBD1; j_call: TRBJ2-7; cdr3_aa: CASSPRSGQGGEQYF
v_call: TRBV7-2; d_call: -; j_call: TRBJ2-1; cdr3_aa: CASSLGFGGYEQFF
v_call: TRBV6-4; d_call: -; j_call: TRBJ1-2; cdr3_aa: CASTRDPGNYGYTF
v_call: TRBV5-4; d_call: -; j_call: TRBJ2-7; cdr3_aa: CASSLDVGREQYF
v_call: TRBV20-1; d_call: -; j_call: TRBJ1-5; cdr3_aa: CSARDGGAGNQPQHF
v_call: TRBV10-3; d_call: -; j_call: TRBJ2-1; cdr3_aa: CAIRGQNSNNEQFF
v_call: TRBV7-6; d_call: TRBD1; j_call: TRBJ1-3; cdr3_aa: CASRPGTAGNTIYF